This entry lists 22 T cell receptor beta chains sequenced from one sample in a study of T cells after somatic rescue of genetic block. Profiling relied on immunoSEQ multiplex PCR, and the TCRdb table lists in-frame clones only, not all of them. The sample includes about 13,000 clones, around 70% seen only once; the top ten take approximately 19%. What was sequenced was peripheral blood mononuclear cells (PBMCs). Receptor source: a boy aged 5-17 years.

This chain joins TRBV18 and TRBJ1-2; D call uncertain. Trimming pared 1 base from V and 2 bases from J, leaving 8 bases between. Germline CDR1 is KGHSH and CDR2 is LQKENI. This CDR3 is 14 amino acids long. This chain's CDR3 is CASSPQSPNYGYTF. The CDR3 DNA reads as TGTGCCAGCTCACCACAGAGCCCCAACTATGGCTACACCTTC.

This clone was detected only once. The V and J genes are TRBV6-1 and TRBJ2-7; 11 nucleotides align to TRBD1. From germline, CDR1 is MNHNS and CDR2 SASEGT. CDR3 length: 13 residues. V gave up 6 bases and J gave up 3 bases; unmatched junction bases: 1. The CDR3 region is CASRDRGLYEQYF. The CDR3 region has the DNA TGTGCCAGCAGGGACAGGGGGCTCTACGAGCAGTACTTC.

Concerning this clone: Without the conserved terminal phenylalanine or tryptophan, this CDR3 likely stems from a read error. This chain links TRBV30 with TRBJ1-5, with D perhaps matching TRBD1 (6 bases). CDR1 and CDR2 from the germline V gene are GTSNPN and SVGIG (reference sequence). This CDR3 is built from 14 residues. V was cut by 0 bases and J by 7 bases, with 13 bases left in between. The CDR3 is CAWSVRGGGQPQHL. The DNA of the CDR3 is TGTGCCTGGAGTGTACGTGGGGGCGGGCAGCCCCAGCATCTT.

This sequence joins TRBV6-5 and TRBJ1-1; D possibly corresponds to TRBD1 (5 bases). This CDR3 has 12 residues. V lost 5 bases, J lost 6 bases, and 10 bases lay in between. Germline V gives CDR1 MNHEY, CDR2 SVGAGI. CDR3 residues: CASSVQGSEAFF. The CDR3 DNA follows: TGTGCCAGCAGTGTCCAGGGCTCTGAAGCTTTCTTT.

The chain carries TRBV7-8 and TRBJ2-7; no clear D. The CDR3 loop spans 14 amino acids. CDR1 and CDR2 from the germline V gene are SGHVS and FQNEAQ. V lost 5 bases to trimming and J lost 4 bases, with 15 bases between them. This CDR3 is CASSHPTFGYEQYF. In DNA form, the CDR3 reads TGTGCCAGCAGCCATCCGACGTTTGGGTACGAGCAGTACTTC.

The rearrangement uses TRBV28 and TRBJ2-3; D remains unclear. The CDR3 runs to 13 residues. Per the germline V gene, CDR1 is MDHEN and CDR2 is SYDVKM. V was shortened by 5 bases and J by 8 bases, with 14 bases between the two germline ends. The CDR3 region is CASSPPPPGTQYF. CDR3 nucleotide sequence: TGTGCCAGCAGTCCACCCCCCCCAGGTACGCAGTATTTT. The full variable domain, with the rest looked up from reference TRBV28 and TRBJ2-3, is DVKVTQSSRYLVKRTGEKVFLECVQDMDHENMFWYRQDPGLGLRLIYFSYDVKMKEKGDIPEGYSVSREKKERFSLILESASTNQTSMYLCASSPPPPGTQYFGPGTRLTVL.

V usage is TRBV2 and J usage is TRBJ2-3; D possibly corresponds to TRBD1 (6 bases). V dropped 10 bases and J dropped 3 bases, with 17 bases sitting between them. This CDR3 is 14 amino acids long. Germline-derived CDR1 and CDR2 are SNHLY and FYNNEI. The CDR3 DNA follows: TGTGCCACCACAGGGAGTTGGAATACAGATACGCAGTATTTT. Its protein is CATTGSWNTDTQYF.

The sample holds a few counts of this clone. The chain links TRBV5-1 to TRBJ2-6, with D perhaps TRBD1 or TRBD2 (5 bases each). Germline assignment: CDR1 SGHRS and CDR2 YFSETQ. Between the trimmed V and J ends, which lost 5 bases and 0 bases, there was a span of 12 bases. The CDR3 spans 16 residues. CDR3 bases: TGCGCCAGCAGGAGGGGCGACATCTCTGGGGCCAACGTCCTGACTTTC. This translates into CASRRGDISGANVLTF. Looking up the rest from reference TRBV5-1 and TRBJ2-6 gives the full variable domain: KAGVTQTPRYLIKTRGQQVTLSCSPISGHRSVSWYQQTPGQGLQFLFEYFSETQRNKGNFPGRFSGRQFSNSRSEMNVSTLELGDSALYLCASRRGDISGANVLTFGAGSRLTVL.

The chain employs TRBV7-3 and TRBJ2-7; weak D call: TRBD2 (6 bases). The CDR3 is 15 residues long. The ends were cut back, 5 bases at V and 2 bases at J, with 16 bases in the middle. The germline gives CDR1 SGHTA, CDR2 FQGTGA. Here the CDR3 DNA reads TGTGCCAGCAGCCCCCTCGGAGGGGTCCCCTACGAGCAGTACTTC. Translation: CASSPLGGVPYEQYF. The complete variable domain, with remaining parts taken from reference TRBV7-3 and TRBJ2-7, reads GAGVSQTPSNKVTEKGKYVELRCDPISGHTALYWYRQSLGQGPEFLIYFQGTGAADDSGLPNDRFFAVRPEGSVSTLKIQRTERGDSAVYLCASSPLGGVPYEQYFGPGTRLTVT.

The V gene is TRBV4-1, the J gene TRBJ2-7, with 8 bases identical to TRBD1. J was trimmed by 1 base and V by 3 bases; bases with no gene match: 2. CDR1 MGHRA and CDR2 YSYEKL come from the germline V gene. The length of the CDR3 is 14 residues. CDR3 loop: CASSQRTGSYEQYF. In DNA, the CDR3 is TGCGCCAGCAGCCAGAGGACAGGGTCCTACGAGCAGTACTTC.

V and J are TRBV5-1 and TRBJ1-1; tentatively, D is TRBD1 (5 bases). This CDR3 is 18 amino acids long. The V and J ends lost 6 bases and 3 bases respectively, with 27 bases between them. The V gene's germline CDR1 is SGHRS and CDR2 YFSETQ. CDR3 protein: CASTPLGGVEVLHTEAFF. The CDR3 DNA follows: TGCGCCAGCACCCCTTTGGGGGGGGTAGAGGTTTTGCACACTGAAGCTTTCTTT.

By share, this clone ranks as medium-sized (0.01 to 0.1%). The CDR3 nucleotides read TGCGCCAGCAGCTTGGGCCAGGGGTTGTACGAGCAGTACTTC. As protein: CASSLGQGLYEQYF. This chain joins TRBV5-1 and TRBJ2-7, with a tentative D call TRBD1 (6 bases). Germline V CDR1 and CDR2: SGHRS, YFSETQ. The CDR3 length is 14 residues. V dropped 0 bases and J dropped 4 bases, with 11 bases sitting between them.

The V call is TRBV7-8, the J call TRBJ2-1, with D perhaps TRBD2 (6 bases). Trimming pared 5 bases from V and 8 bases from J, leaving 25 bases between. This CDR3 is 17 amino acids long. Germline CDR1 and CDR2: SGHVS and FQNEAQ. The CDR3 sequence: CASSPTPGTHNTHEQFF. DNA for the CDR3: TGTGCCAGCAGCCCAACCCCCGGGACTCACAACACGCATGAGCAGTTCTTC. Based on the CDR3 plus reference TRBV7-8 and TRBJ2-1, the full variable domain is GAGVSQSPRYKVAKRGQDVALRCDPISGHVSLFWYQQALGQGPEFLTYFQNEAQLDKSGLPSDRFFAERPEGSVSTLKIQRTQQEDSAVYLCASSPTPGTHNTHEQFFGPGTRLTVL.

V usage is TRBV28 and J usage is TRBJ2-1; 9 bases match TRBD2. CDR1 MDHEN and CDR2 SYDVKM come from the germline V gene. The CDR3 contains 18 residues. With V trimmed by 4 bases and J by 3 bases, 13 bases remained unmatched. The CDR3 DNA is TGTGCCAGCAGTTCCCTCTTGACTAGCGGTGATCTCTACAATGAGCAGTTCTTC. It is translated as CASSSLLTSGDLYNEQFF.

V gene TRBV25-1 combines with J gene TRBJ2-3; the D is unclear. The germline V gene encodes CDR1 MGHDK and CDR2 SYGVNS. The CDR3 is made up of 13 amino acids. Between the trimmed V and J ends, which lost 4 bases and 5 bases, there was a span of 10 bases. CDR3 region: CASSVAIVDTQYF. DNA of the CDR3: TGTGCCAGCAGTGTCGCCATCGTAGATACGCAGTATTTT.

The CDR3 DNA follows: TGCACCAGCAGCCATACTCTTGTTACAGGGGGCTCGGACTATGGCTACACCTTC. Translated, it gives CTSSHTLVTGGSDYGYTF. The chain couples TRBV1 to TRBJ1-2; the table's TRBD1 call for D was not verified on the DNA. TRBV1 corresponds to a pseudogene. The CDR3 is made up of 18 amino acids.

This clone was observed a few times. The chain couples TRBV7-6 to TRBJ2-7; the match to TRBD2 covers 7 bases. Germline CDR1 and CDR2: SGHVS and FNYEAQ. CDR3 length equals 16 residues. V lost 3 bases, J lost 2 bases, and 10 bases stayed unmatched. The CDR3 nucleotides read TGTGCCAGCAGCTTCGGGTCGGCGGGGGTTCCCTACGAGCAGTACTTC. As protein: CASSFGSAGVPYEQYF.

This chain uses TRBV18 with TRBJ1-3; D unresolved. Germline V gene lookup returns CDR1 KGHSH and CDR2 LQKENI. CDR3 length equals 12 residues. V gave up 1 base and J gave up 8 bases, with 6 bases separating them. CDR3 region: CASSPLTDTIYF. CDR3 sequence (DNA): TGTGCCAGCTCACCACTCACAGACACCATATATTTT.

The chain carries TRBV10-3 and TRBJ1-1, with 8 bases lining up with TRBD1. This CDR3 contains 14 residues. V shed 8 bases, J shed 0 bases, and the junction held 5 bases outside the gene matches. CDR1 ENHRY and CDR2 SYGVKD come from the germline V gene. CDR3 DNA: TGTGCCATCCGGACAGGGCCTATGAACACTGAAGCTTTCTTT. Amino acids: CAIRTGPMNTEAFF.

V and J are TRBV5-4 and TRBJ1-5, with TRBD1 as a possible D gene (6 bases). With 4 bases removed from V and 1 base from J, the gap between germline ends came to 9 bases. This CDR3 comprises 14 residues. Germline V gives CDR1 SGHNT, CDR2 YYREEE (reference sequence). This chain's CDR3 is CASSEGGSNQPQHF. The CDR3 nucleotides read TGTGCCAGCAGCGAGGGGGGAAGCAATCAGCCCCAGCATTTT.

The V call is TRBV11-3, the J call TRBJ2-7, with 9 bases lining up with TRBD2. CDR3 length: 17 residues. CDR1 and CDR2 (germline): SGHNT, YENEEA. V gave up 5 bases and J gave up 6 bases; unmatched junction bases: 17. DNA for the CDR3: TGTGCCAGCAGCCATTCCCTCTCTAGCGGGACCCTATCCGAGCAGTACTTC. Protein product: CASSHSLSSGTLSEQYF.

The chain recombines TRBV7-9 with TRBJ1-4, with D maybe TRBD1 (5 bases). V was pared by 5 bases and J by 7 bases, with 11 bases between. This CDR3 is 13 amino acids long. Germline V lookup: CDR1 SEHNR, CDR2 FQNEAQ (reference sequence). DNA for the CDR3: TGTGCCAGCAGCAATTATAGGGGTGAAAAACTGTTTTTT. This translates into CASSNYRGEKLFF.